This TCR beta chain is drawn from a study of cytomegalovirus exposure and HLA in healthy donors. This clone was counted once. Its matching antigen is unknown. The study ran its PCR with 60 Vbeta and 13 Jbeta primers. Produced via immunoSEQ multiplex PCR; TCRdb's table is partial and in-frame only. In the table there are some 95,000 clones, under 75% of which are singletons. The CDR3 is 13 amino acids. Germline CDR1 SGHNT, CDR2 YENEEA. Trimming took off 5 bases at V and 4 bases at J, with 11 bases between the two ends. Broader study findings: Specificity of three CMV-associated chains for CMV antigens was verified in vitro. Association of 15,000 to 20,000 TCR beta sequences with HLA alleles was found at 0.05 false discovery rate in a later analysis. Likely technical artifact: a cluster of highly shared sequence variants.

J is TRBJ1-2 and V is TRBV11-3, with D unclear. The receptor was isolated from a female donor in good health and CMV-seronegative. The sequenced sample was PBMCs. CDR3 sequence (DNA): TGTGCCAGCAGCCTCGGGATTAGCTATGGCTACACCTTC. Translated, it gives CASSLGISYGYTF. Based on the CDR3 plus reference TRBV11-3 and TRBJ1-2, the full variable domain is EAGVVQSPRYKIIEKKQPVAFWCNPISGHNTLYWYLQNLGQGPELLIRYENEEAVDDSQLPKDRFSAERLKGVDSTLKIQPAELGDSAVYLCASSLGISYGYTFGSGTRLTVV.